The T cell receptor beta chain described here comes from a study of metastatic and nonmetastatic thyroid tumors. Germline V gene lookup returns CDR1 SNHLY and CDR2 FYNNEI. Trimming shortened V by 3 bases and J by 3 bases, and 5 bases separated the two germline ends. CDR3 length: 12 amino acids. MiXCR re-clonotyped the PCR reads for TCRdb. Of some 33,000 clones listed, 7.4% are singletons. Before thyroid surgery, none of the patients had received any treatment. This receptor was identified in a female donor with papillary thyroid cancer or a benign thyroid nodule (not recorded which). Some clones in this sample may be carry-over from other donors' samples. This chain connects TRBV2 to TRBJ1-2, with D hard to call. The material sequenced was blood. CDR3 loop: CASSDGDYGYTF. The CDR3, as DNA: TGTGCCAGCAGTGACGGGGACTATGGCTACACCTTC. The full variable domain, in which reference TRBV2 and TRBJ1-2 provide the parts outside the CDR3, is EPEVTQTPSHQVTQMGQEVILRCVPISNHLYFYWYRQILGQKVEFLVSFYNNEISEKSEIFDDQFSVERPDGSNFTLKIRSTKLEDSAMYFCASSDGDYGYTFGSGTRLTVV.